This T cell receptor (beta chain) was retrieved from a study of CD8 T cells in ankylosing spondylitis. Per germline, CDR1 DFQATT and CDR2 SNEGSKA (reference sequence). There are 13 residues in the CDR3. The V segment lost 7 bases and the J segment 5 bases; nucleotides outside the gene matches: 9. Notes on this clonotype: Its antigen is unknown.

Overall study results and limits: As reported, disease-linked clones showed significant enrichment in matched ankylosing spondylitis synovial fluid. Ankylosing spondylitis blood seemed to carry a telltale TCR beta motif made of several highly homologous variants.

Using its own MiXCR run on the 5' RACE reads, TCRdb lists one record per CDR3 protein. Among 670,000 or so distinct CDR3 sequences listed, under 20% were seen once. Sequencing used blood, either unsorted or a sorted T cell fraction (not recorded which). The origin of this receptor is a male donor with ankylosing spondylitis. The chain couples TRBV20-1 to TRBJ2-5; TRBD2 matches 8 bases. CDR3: CSEGKLAGETQYF. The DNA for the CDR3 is TGCAGTGAAGGGAAGCTAGCGGGTGAGACCCAGTACTTC.